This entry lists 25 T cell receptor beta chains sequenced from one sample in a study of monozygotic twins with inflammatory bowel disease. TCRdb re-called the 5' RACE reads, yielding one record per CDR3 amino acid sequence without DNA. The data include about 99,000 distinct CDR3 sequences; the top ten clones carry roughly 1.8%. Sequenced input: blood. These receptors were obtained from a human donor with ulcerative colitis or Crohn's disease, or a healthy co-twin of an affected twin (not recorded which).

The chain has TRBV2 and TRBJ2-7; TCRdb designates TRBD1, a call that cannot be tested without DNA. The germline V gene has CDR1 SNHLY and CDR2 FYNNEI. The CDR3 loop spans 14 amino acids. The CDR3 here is CATTSDRRAYEQYF.

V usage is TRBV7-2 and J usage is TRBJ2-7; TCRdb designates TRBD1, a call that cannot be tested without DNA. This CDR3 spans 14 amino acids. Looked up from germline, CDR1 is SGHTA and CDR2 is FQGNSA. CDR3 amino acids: CASSIDRTTYEQYF.

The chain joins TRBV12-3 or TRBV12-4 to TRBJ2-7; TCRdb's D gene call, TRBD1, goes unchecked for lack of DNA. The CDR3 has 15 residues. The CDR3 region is CASSPAGQSSYEQYF.

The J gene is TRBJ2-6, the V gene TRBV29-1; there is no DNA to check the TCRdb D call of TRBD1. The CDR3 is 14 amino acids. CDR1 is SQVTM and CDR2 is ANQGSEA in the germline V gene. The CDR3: CSVQPGRGANVLTF.

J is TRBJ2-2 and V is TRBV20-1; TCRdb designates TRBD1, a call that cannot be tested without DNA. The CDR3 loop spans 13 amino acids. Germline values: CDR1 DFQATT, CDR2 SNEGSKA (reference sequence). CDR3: CSARGVRHGELFF.

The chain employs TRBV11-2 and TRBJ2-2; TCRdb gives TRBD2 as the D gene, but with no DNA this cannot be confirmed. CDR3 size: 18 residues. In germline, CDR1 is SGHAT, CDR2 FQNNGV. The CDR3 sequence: CASSPRLAGGIDTGELFF.

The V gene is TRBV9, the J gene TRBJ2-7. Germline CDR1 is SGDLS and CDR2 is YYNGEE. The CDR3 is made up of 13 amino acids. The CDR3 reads CASSVYGSEEQYF.

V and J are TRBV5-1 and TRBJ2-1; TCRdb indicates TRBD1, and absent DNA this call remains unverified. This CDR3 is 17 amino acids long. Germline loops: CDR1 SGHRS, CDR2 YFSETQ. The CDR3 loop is CASSFSPRGGGLNEQFF.

The CDR3 protein is CASSSGQGPFNEQFF. The chain has TRBV14 and TRBJ2-1; lacking DNA, the TRBD1 call made by TCRdb goes unchecked. The CDR3 has 15 amino acids. Germline CDR1 SGHDN, CDR2 FVKESK.

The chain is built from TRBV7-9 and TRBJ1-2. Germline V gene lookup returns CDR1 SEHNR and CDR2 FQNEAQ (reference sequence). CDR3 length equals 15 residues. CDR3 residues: CASSPPGTRWEGYTF.

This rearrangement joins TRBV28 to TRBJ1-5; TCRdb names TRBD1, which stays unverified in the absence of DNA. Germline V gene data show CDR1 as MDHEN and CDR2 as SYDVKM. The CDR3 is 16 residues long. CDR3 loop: CASSQLTGFSNQPQHF.

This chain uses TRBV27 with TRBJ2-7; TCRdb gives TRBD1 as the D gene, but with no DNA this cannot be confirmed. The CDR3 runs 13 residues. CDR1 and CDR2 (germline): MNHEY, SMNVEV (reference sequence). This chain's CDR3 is CASSQPPTYEQYF.

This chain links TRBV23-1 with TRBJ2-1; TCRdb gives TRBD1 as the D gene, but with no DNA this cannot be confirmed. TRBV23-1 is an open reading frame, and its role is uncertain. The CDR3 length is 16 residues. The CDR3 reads CASSHGQGFSHNEQFF.

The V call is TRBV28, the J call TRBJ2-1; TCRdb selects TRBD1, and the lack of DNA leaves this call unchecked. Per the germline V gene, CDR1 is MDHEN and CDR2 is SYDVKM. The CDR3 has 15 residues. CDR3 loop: CASSPRTGKYNEQFF.

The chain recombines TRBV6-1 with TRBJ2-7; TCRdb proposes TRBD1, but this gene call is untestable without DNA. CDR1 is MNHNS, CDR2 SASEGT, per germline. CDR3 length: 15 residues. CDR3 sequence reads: CASSRGDTRSYEQYF.

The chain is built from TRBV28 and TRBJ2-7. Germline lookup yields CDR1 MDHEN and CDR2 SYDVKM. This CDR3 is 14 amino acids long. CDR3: CASSLSGTTYEQYF. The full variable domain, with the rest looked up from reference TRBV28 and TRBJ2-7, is DVKVTQSSRYLVKRTGEKVFLECVQDMDHENMFWYRQDPGLGLRLIYFSYDVKMKEKGDIPEGYSVSREKKERFSLILESASTNQTSMYLCASSLSGTTYEQYFGPGTRLTVT.

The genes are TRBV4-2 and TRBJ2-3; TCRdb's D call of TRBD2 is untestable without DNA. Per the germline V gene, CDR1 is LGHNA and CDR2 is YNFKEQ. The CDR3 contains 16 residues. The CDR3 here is CASSGTSGRRTDMQYF.

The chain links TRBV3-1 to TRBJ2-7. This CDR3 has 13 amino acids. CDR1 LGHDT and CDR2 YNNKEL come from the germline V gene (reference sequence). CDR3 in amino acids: CASSQVGVNEQYF.

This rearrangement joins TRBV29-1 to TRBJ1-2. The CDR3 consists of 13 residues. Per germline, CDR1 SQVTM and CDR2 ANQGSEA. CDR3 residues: CSVALEEAYGYTF.

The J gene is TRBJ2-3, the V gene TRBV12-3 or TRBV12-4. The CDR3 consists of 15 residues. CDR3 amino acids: CASQHPEKFTDTQYF.

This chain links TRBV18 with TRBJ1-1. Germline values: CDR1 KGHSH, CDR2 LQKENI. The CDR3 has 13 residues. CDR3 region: CASSDQQNTEAFF.

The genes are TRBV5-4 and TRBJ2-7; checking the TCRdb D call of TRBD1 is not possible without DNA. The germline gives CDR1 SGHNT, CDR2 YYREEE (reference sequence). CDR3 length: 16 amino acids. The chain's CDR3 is CASSLPGSGKSYEQYF.

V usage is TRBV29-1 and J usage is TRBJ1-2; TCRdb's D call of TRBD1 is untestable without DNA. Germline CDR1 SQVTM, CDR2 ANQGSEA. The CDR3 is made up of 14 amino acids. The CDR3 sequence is CSVEPGDSFNGYTF.

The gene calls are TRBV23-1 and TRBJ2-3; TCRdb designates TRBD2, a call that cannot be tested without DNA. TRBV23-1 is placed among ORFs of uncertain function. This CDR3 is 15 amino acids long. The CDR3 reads CAGNGGALGTDTQYF.

CDR3 sequence reads: CASSVGTSLYEQYF. The chain joins TRBV9 to TRBJ2-7; TCRdb outputs TRBD1, but without DNA this stays unchecked. Germline V gene data show CDR1 as SGDLS and CDR2 as YYNGEE. The CDR3 is 14 residues long.